This TCR beta chain was recovered during a study of T cells in Graves' hyperthyroidism and ophthalmopathy. Turning to the study itself: Peripheral blood sampling occurred at initial diagnosis, before any treatment. Overall study findings and caveats: A model built on 13 V-J features separated ophthalmopathy from stable hyperthyroidism.

V was shortened by 5 bases and J by 2 bases, with 12 bases between the two germline ends. The CDR3 has 14 amino acids. There were TCR beta CDR3 regions amplified from RNA transcripts. HTBI primers were the set used in a first-round RT-PCR of the TCR CDR3. TCRdb re-called the multiplex PCR reads through MiXCR, storing one row per CDR3 protein. Among approximately 600,000 distinct CDR3 sequences, 15% to 20% were seen once, and the ten largest hold 3.8%. Patients with uncontrolled infections, other autoimmune diseases, pregnancy or lactation were excluded. Every diagnosis used clinical symptoms, serum thyroxine and TRAb, thyroid ultrasound and orbital computed tomography. This clonotype has ten or more counts. Its antigen is not identified.

The specimen sequenced was blood. This TCR came from a woman in her twenties or thirties with Graves' hyperthyroidism. The V call is TRBV12-3 or TRBV12-4, the J call TRBJ1-1; D might be TRBD1 (6 bases). The DNA of the CDR3 is TGTGCCAGCAGTAGGACAGATGATAACACTGAAGCTTTCTTT. It specifies CASSRTDDNTEAFF.